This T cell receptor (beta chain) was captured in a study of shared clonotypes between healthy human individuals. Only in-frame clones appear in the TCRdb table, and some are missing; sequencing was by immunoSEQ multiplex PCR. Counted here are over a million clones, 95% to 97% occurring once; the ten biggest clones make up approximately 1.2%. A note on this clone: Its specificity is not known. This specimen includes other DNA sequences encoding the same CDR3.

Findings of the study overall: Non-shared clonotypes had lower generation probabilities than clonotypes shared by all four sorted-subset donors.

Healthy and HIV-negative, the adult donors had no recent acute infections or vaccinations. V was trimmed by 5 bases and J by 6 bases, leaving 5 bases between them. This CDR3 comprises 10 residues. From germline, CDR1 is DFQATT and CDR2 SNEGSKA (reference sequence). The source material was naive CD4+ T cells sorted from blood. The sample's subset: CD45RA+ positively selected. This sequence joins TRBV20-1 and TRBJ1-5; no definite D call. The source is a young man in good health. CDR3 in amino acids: CSAPGQPQHF. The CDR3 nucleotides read TGCAGTGCTCCCGGTCAGCCCCAGCATTTT.